The 31 T cell receptor beta chains presented below share a single source sample, sequenced in a study of T cell responses to AZD1222 COVID-19 vaccine. Data came from immunoSEQ multiplex PCR; TCRdb stores just in-frame clones and leaves some out. In the table there are around 220,000 clones, 94% of which are singletons. Sequencing used peripheral blood, obtained 28 days after the second dose of the MenACWY control vaccine. The receptors shown here come from an adult who received the MenACWY meningococcal vaccine as a control.

The genes are TRBV19 and TRBJ2-7; a weak D match, TRBD1 (5 bases). Germline loops: CDR1 LNHDA, CDR2 SQIVND (reference sequence). Trimming stripped 3 bases from V and 4 bases from J, with 13 bases between. This CDR3 is built from 14 residues. The CDR3 loop reads CASSIGAGNYEQYF. The CDR3 region has the DNA TGTGCCAGTAGTATCGGAGCAGGGAATTACGAGCAGTACTTC.

This clone was recorded only once. Other DNA variants within this sample encode the same CDR3. The chain couples TRBV5-1 to TRBJ2-7; 9 bases fit TRBD1. After removal of 3 bases from V and 2 bases from J, the junction contained 3 bases not matched to a gene. Germline V lookup: CDR1 SGHRS, CDR2 YFSETQ. This CDR3 region has 14 residues. This CDR3 reads CASSSGQGAYEQYF. For the CDR3, the DNA is TGCGCCAGCAGCTCGGGACAGGGCGCCTACGAGCAGTACTTC. Drawing the rest from reference TRBV5-1 and TRBJ2-7, the complete variable domain is KAGVTQTPRYLIKTRGQQVTLSCSPISGHRSVSWYQQTPGQGLQFLFEYFSETQRNKGNFPGRFSGRQFSNSRSEMNVSTLELGDSALYLCASSSGQGAYEQYFGPGTRLTVT.

The V gene is TRBV10-3, the J gene TRBJ1-5, with D possibly being TRBD1 (6 bases). This CDR3 has 17 residues. Germline V gene sequence: CDR1 ENHRY, CDR2 SYGVKD. The germline V and J ends were trimmed by 0 bases and 2 bases, with 14 bases remaining between them. CDR3 sequence: CAISESGRGNGNQPQHF. CDR3 coding DNA: TGTGCCATCAGTGAGTCAGGCAGGGGAAATGGCAATCAGCCCCAGCATTTT.

V gene TRBV6-4 combines with J gene TRBJ2-7, with 8 bases fitting TRBD2. The ends lost 2 bases at V and 3 bases at J; junction bases unmatched: 6. Per the germline V gene, CDR1 is MRHNA and CDR2 is SNTAGT. CDR3 size: 15 residues. The CDR3 sequence: CASSDPPGGVYEQYF. The CDR3 region has the DNA TGTGCCAGCAGTGACCCCCCGGGGGGGGTCTACGAGCAGTACTTC.

This chain connects TRBV24-1 to TRBJ1-1, with D possibly matching TRBD1 (5 bases). Trimming cost V 4 bases and J 0 bases, with 11 bases left between them. This CDR3 comprises 15 residues. The germline V gene has CDR1 KGHDR and CDR2 SFDVKD. CDR3 in DNA: TGTGCCACCAGTGAAACAGGAGGGATGAACACTGAAGCTTTCTTT. As protein: CATSETGGMNTEAFF.

As for this clone: The same CDR3 can be traced to other DNA sequences in this sample. In DNA form, the CDR3 reads TGCGCCAGCAGCTTGGGCACGAACACTGAAGCTTTCTTT. Translating it yields CASSLGTNTEAFF. V is TRBV5-1 and J is TRBJ1-1; no definite D call. The CDR3 sequence is 13 residues long. Germline V CDR1 and CDR2: SGHRS, YFSETQ. V was trimmed by 0 bases and J by 1 base, leaving 4 bases between them. The whole variable domain, filled in from reference TRBV5-1 and TRBJ1-1, reads KAGVTQTPRYLIKTRGQQVTLSCSPISGHRSVSWYQQTPGQGLQFLFEYFSETQRNKGNFPGRFSGRQFSNSRSEMNVSTLELGDSALYLCASSLGTNTEAFFGQGTRLTVV.

This chain links TRBV30 with TRBJ1-6, with no clear D. Trimming took off 0 bases at V and 11 bases at J, with 5 bases between the two ends. This CDR3 has 11 amino acids. Germline V CDR1 and CDR2: GTSNPN, SVGIG (reference sequence). CDR3 loop: CAWSVGTPLHF. The DNA of the CDR3 is TGTGCCTGGAGTGTAGGGACACCCCTCCACTTT. Looking up the rest from reference TRBV30 and TRBJ1-6 gives the full variable domain: SQTIHQWPATLVQPVGSPLSLECTVEGTSNPNLYWYRQAAGRGLQLLFYSVGIGQISSEVPQNLSASRPQDRQFILSSKKLLLSDSGFYLCAWSVGTPLHFGNGTRLTVT.

The J gene is TRBJ1-1, the V gene TRBV28; 10 bases match TRBD1. V lost 4 bases to trimming and J lost 3 bases; unmatched junction nucleotides: 8. This CDR3 has 16 amino acids. The germline V gene encodes CDR1 MDHEN and CDR2 SYDVKM. CDR3 in amino acids: CASSYWTGGDDTEAFF. The CDR3 DNA is TGTGCCAGCAGTTATTGGACAGGGGGGGATGACACTGAAGCTTTCTTT.

The chain couples TRBV2 to TRBJ2-5; 8 bases agree with TRBD2. CDR3 length equals 15 residues. Germline CDR1 and CDR2: SNHLY and FYNNEI. The V segment lost 4 bases and the J segment 1 base; nucleotides outside the gene matches: 5. CDR3 nucleotides: TGTGCCAGCAGTGCAGCTAGCGGGTCCCAAGAGACCCAGTACTTC. Protein sequence: CASSAASGSQETQYF.

The chain recombines TRBV24-1 with TRBJ2-3, with 7 positions matching TRBD2. Germline lookup yields CDR1 KGHDR and CDR2 SFDVKD. V lost 1 base and J lost 1; bases outside the gene matches: 4. This CDR3 spans 16 amino acids. CDR3 nucleotides: TGTGCCACCAGTGATTTCATAGCGGGTCGCACAGATACGCAGTATTTT. It encodes CATSDFIAGRTDTQYF.

The gene calls are TRBV11-2 and TRBJ1-4; no definite D call. Trimming took 5 bases from V and 5 from J, leaving 15 bases between them. CDR3 length equals 15 residues. Per the germline V gene, CDR1 is SGHAT and CDR2 is FQNNGV. The CDR3, as DNA: TGTGCCAGCAGCCCCGGACGGAGGCTAAATGAAAAACTGTTTTTT. Its protein product is CASSPGRRLNEKLFF.

V gene TRBV30 combines with J gene TRBJ2-7; 10 bases match TRBD2. This CDR3 spans 14 amino acids. The J segment lost 5 bases and the V segment lost 1 base, leaving 5 bases of the junction unmatched. Germline V lookup: CDR1 GTSNPN, CDR2 SVGIG (reference sequence). In DNA, the CDR3 is TGTGCCTGGAGTGCGACTAGCGGGTGGAACGAGCAGTACTTC. Residues: CAWSATSGWNEQYF.

The gene calls are TRBV19 and TRBJ1-2, with D perhaps matching TRBD1 (5 bases). The V end was cut by 5 bases, the J end by 7 bases, with 17 bases between. Germline V gene data show CDR1 as LNHDA and CDR2 as SQIVND (reference sequence). CDR3 length equals 14 residues. Here the CDR3 DNA reads TGTGCCAGTAGTCCTACGGGGGAGTTGAGTGGCTACACCTTC. Translation gives CASSPTGELSGYTF.

The sample holds one count of this clone. The J gene is TRBJ2-7, the V gene TRBV28; 9 bases agree with TRBD2. This CDR3 spans 15 amino acids. The ends lost 5 bases at V and 4 bases at J; junction bases unmatched: 9. Germline-derived CDR1 and CDR2 are MDHEN and SYDVKM. The CDR3 coding sequence is TGTGCCAGCAGTAGGGGACTAGCATCACCTTACGAGCAGTACTTC. Amino acids: CASSRGLASPYEQYF.

The table lists this clone with a count of one. This sequence joins TRBV27 and TRBJ1-6; D not certain. The ends were cut back, 7 bases at V and 10 bases at J, with 17 bases in the middle. The germline gives CDR1 MNHEY, CDR2 SMNVEV (reference sequence). The CDR3 totals 14 residues. The CDR3 loop reads CASTRAPEQSPLHF. CDR3 in DNA: TGTGCCAGCACCCGGGCCCCCGAGCAGTCACCCCTCCACTTT.

The chain employs TRBV15 and TRBJ1-4, with 9 bases fitting TRBD1. There are 15 residues in the CDR3. The trim removed 2 bases at V and 8 bases at J, leaving 6 bases unmatched. The germline gives CDR1 LNHNV, CDR2 YYDKDF (reference sequence). For the CDR3, the DNA is TGTGCCACCAGCAGACGGACAGGGGCCCTAGAAAAACTGTTTTTT. Protein product: CATSRRTGALEKLFF. Full variable domain (missing parts from reference TRBV15 and TRBJ1-4): DAMVIQNPRYQVTQFGKPVTLSCSQTLNHNVMYWYQQKSSQAPKLLFHYYDKDFNNEADTPDNFQSRRPNTSFCFLDIRSPGLGDTAMYLCATSRRTGALEKLFFGSGTQLSVL.

The rearrangement links TRBV19 to TRBJ1-1; no clear D gene. Germline CDR1 LNHDA, CDR2 SQIVND (reference sequence). CDR3 length: 13 residues. V was clipped by 0 bases and J by 8 bases, with 10 bases between them. The CDR3 coding sequence is TGTGCCAGTAGTATAGATAGACGAGGGGAAGCTTTCTTT. The encoded protein is CASSIDRRGEAFF.

The rearrangement links TRBV2 to TRBJ1-2; weak D call: TRBD1 (6 bases). The CDR3 is made up of 12 amino acids. V lost 4 bases to trimming and J lost 8 bases, with 11 bases between them. CDR1 is SNHLY and CDR2 is FYNNEI in the germline V gene. Written as DNA, the CDR3 is TGTGCCAGCAGTGGTGGGGGCGGAGGCTACACCTTC. It specifies CASSGGGGGYTF.

The rearrangement links TRBV27 to TRBJ2-7, with 8 bases aligning to TRBD1. Germline V gives CDR1 MNHEY, CDR2 SMNVEV (reference sequence). The CDR3 contains 12 residues. The V segment lost 6 bases and the J segment 6 bases; nucleotides outside the gene matches: 4. The CDR3 spells CASRGDRGEQYF. The CDR3 bases are TGTGCCAGCAGGGGAGACAGGGGCGAGCAGTACTTC.

J is TRBJ1-1 and V is TRBV30, with D tentatively TRBD1 (5 bases). The CDR3 runs to 18 residues. Germline CDR1 GTSNPN, CDR2 SVGIG (reference sequence). Trimming cost V 0 bases and J 2 bases, with 22 bases left between them. The CDR3 DNA sequence: TGTGCCTGGAGTGTAAGGGTCCCGGCAGGGCCAATCAACACTGAAGCTTTCTTT. This gives the protein CAWSVRVPAGPINTEAFF.

The chain has TRBV6-5 and TRBJ2-3, with a weak D call TRBD2 (6 bases). This CDR3 region has 14 residues. CDR1 and CDR2 from the germline V gene are MNHEY and SVGAGI. Between the trimmed V and J ends, which lost 8 bases and 5 bases, there was a span of 17 bases. The CDR3 nucleotides are TGTGCCAGCGGGGGGACCCTCGGTATAGATACGCAGTATTTT. This gives the protein CASGGTLGIDTQYF.

This rearrangement joins TRBV4-3 to TRBJ1-1; D call uncertain. Germline lookup yields CDR1 LGHNA and CDR2 YSLEER. The CDR3 covers 15 residues. Trimming removed 1 base from V and 0 bases from J, with 9 bases in between. The CDR3 reads CASSQVGAMNTEAFF. Here the CDR3 DNA reads TGCGCCAGCAGCCAAGTGGGAGCGATGAACACTGAAGCTTTCTTT.

The chain couples TRBV6-5 to TRBJ1-2; D gene ambiguous. Germline V gene data show CDR1 as MNHEY and CDR2 as SVGAGI. CDR3 length: 13 amino acids. Trimming cost V 6 bases and J 3 bases, with 11 bases left between them. The CDR3 DNA follows: TGTGCCAGCAGGCCCCGAGGCGACTATGGCTACACCTTC. It encodes CASRPRGDYGYTF.

This chain joins TRBV7-8 and TRBJ1-1; no firm D call. V was clipped by 3 bases and J by 4 bases, with 9 bases between them. Per germline, CDR1 SGHVS and CDR2 FQNEAQ. The CDR3 is 13 residues long. The CDR3 spells CASSLDFVTEAFF. The CDR3 nucleotides are TGTGCCAGCAGCTTGGACTTTGTCACTGAAGCTTTCTTT.

The CDR3 protein is CASSAATSLYSTDTQYF. For the CDR3, the DNA is TGTGCCAGCAGCGCCGCAACTAGTCTATATAGCACAGATACGCAGTATTTT. The chain recombines TRBV5-4 with TRBJ2-3; possible D gene TRBD2, 5 bases. This CDR3 is built from 17 residues. V was trimmed by 4 bases and J by 0 bases, leaving 18 bases between them. The germline gives CDR1 SGHNT, CDR2 YYREEE (reference sequence).

This chain links TRBV15 with TRBJ1-5, with D perhaps TRBD1 (5 bases). CDR3 length: 15 amino acids. Trimming pared 0 bases from V and 6 bases from J, leaving 12 bases between. Germline assignment: CDR1 LNHNV and CDR2 YYDKDF (reference sequence). As DNA, the CDR3 is TGTGCCACCAGCAGAGATCGGGGGGTTGCTCAGCCCCAGCATTTT. Translation: CATSRDRGVAQPQHF.

The chain links TRBV2 to TRBJ2-3; no definite D call. V lost 2 bases and J lost 4, with 7 bases in between. The germline gives CDR1 SNHLY, CDR2 FYNNEI. The CDR3 loop spans 13 amino acids. CDR3 loop: CASSEQFPDTQYF. The CDR3 DNA reads as TGTGCCAGCAGTGAACAGTTTCCAGATACGCAGTATTTT.

This chain joins TRBV5-8 and TRBJ2-1, with TRBD1 matching 9 bases. Unmatched junction bases numbered 3, after V lost 5 bases and J lost 3 bases. Germline CDR1 is SGHTS and CDR2 is YDEGEE. This CDR3 is built from 14 residues. CDR3 DNA sequence: TGTGCCAGCAGTACGGGACAGGGCTACAATGAGCAGTTCTTC. Translation gives CASSTGQGYNEQFF. The full variable domain, completed using reference TRBV5-8 and TRBJ2-1, is EAGVTQSPTHLIKTRGQQATLRCSPISGHTSVYWYQQALGLGLQFLLWYDEGEERNRGNFPPRFSGRQFPNYSSELNVNALELEDSALYLCASSTGQGYNEQFFGPGTRLTVL.

V gene TRBV18 combines with J gene TRBJ2-7; D possibly uses TRBD1 or TRBD2 (5 bases each). The germline CDR1 and CDR2 sequences are KGHSH and LQKENI. CDR3 length equals 13 residues. The ends were cut back, 5 bases at V and 2 bases at J, with 10 bases in the middle. CDR3: CASSTGTAYEQYF. The CDR3 DNA reads as TGTGCCAGCTCAACCGGGACGGCCTACGAGCAGTACTTC. The full variable domain, its missing parts supplied by reference TRBV18 and TRBJ2-7, is NAGVMQNPRHLVRRRGQEARLRCSPMKGHSHVYWYRQLPEEGLKFMVYLQKENIIDESGMPKERFSAEFPKEGPSILRIQQVVRGDSAAYFCASSTGTAYEQYFGPGTRLTVT.

V and J are TRBV6-5 and TRBJ2-5; D gene uncertain. V was clipped by 0 bases and J by 1 base, with 6 bases between them. CDR1 is MNHEY and CDR2 is SVGAGI in the germline V gene. This CDR3 has 14 residues. The CDR3 reads CASSYSGTQETQYF. CDR3 nucleotides: TGTGCCAGCAGTTACTCCGGTACCCAAGAGACCCAGTACTTC.

The rearrangement joins TRBV19 to TRBJ2-7; 7 nucleotides match TRBD1. Germline V gives CDR1 LNHDA, CDR2 SQIVND (reference sequence). The CDR3 loop spans 13 amino acids. The junction had 7 bases not matched to a gene; V was cut back by 7 bases and J by 4 bases. The CDR3 spells CASNRDSRYEQYF. CDR3 nucleotides: TGTGCCAGTAACCGGGACAGTCGATACGAGCAGTACTTC.